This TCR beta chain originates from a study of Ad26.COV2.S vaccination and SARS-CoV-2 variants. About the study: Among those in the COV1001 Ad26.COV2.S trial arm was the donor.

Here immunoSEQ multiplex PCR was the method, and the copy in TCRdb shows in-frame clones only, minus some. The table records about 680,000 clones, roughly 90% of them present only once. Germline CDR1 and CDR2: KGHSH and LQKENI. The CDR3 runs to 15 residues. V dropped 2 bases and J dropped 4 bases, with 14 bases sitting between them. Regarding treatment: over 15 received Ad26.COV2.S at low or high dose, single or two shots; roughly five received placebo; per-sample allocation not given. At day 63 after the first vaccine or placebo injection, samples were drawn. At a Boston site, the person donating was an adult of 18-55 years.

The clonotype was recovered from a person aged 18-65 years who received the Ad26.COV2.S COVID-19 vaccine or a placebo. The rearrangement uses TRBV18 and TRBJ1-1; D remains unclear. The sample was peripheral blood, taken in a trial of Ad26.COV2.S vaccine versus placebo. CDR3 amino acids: CASSPNSSGATEAFF. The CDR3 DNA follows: TGTGCCAGCTCACCAAATAGTTCAGGTGCCACTGAAGCTTTCTTT.